These 10 T cell receptor beta chains share one sample of origin, sequenced in a study of T cell repertoires in cytomegalovirus infection. TCRdb re-called the reads through MiXCR, storing one row per CDR3 protein. The sample records approximately 140,000 distinct CDR3 sequences, about 6.5% being singletons. The sequenced sample consisted of PBMCs. These receptors were obtained from a human donor in good health (CMV status not recorded). Some clones in this sample may be carry-over from other donors' samples.

This clonotype has a count of ten or more. The V and J genes are TRBV2 and TRBJ1-6, with 7 bases lining up with TRBD1. This CDR3 has 15 residues. J was trimmed by 6 bases and V by 7 bases; bases with no gene match: 9. Germline V gene data show CDR1 as SNHLY and CDR2 as FYNNEI. CDR3 bases: TGTGCCAGCATTTCCCCAGGGGGGGCTAATTCACCCCTCCACTTT. Protein product: CASISPGGANSPLHF.

The gene calls are TRBV28 and TRBJ2-7, with 9 nucleotides matching TRBD1. Trimming took 7 bases from V and 2 from J; bases not matched to a gene: 9. This CDR3 is built from 15 residues. Germline values: CDR1 MDHEN, CDR2 SYDVKM. CDR3 sequence reads: CASTLGGQGTYEQYF. CDR3 bases: TGTGCCAGCACCCTCGGGGGACAGGGTACCTACGAGCAGTACTTC.

This clonotype has ten or more counts. This sequence joins TRBV7-8 and TRBJ2-7; D is uncertain. CDR1 and CDR2 from the germline V gene are SGHVS and FQNEAQ. V was clipped by 2 bases and J by 2 bases, with 10 bases between them. The CDR3 loop spans 14 amino acids. The CDR3 protein is CASSLRAGTYEQYF. The CDR3 coding sequence is TGTGCCAGCAGCTTACGGGCAGGTACCTACGAGCAGTACTTC.

The rearrangement links TRBV5-1 to TRBJ2-3, with unresolved D. Trimming stripped 1 base from V and 2 bases from J, with 5 bases between. Germline V CDR1 and CDR2: SGHRS, YFSETQ. The CDR3 spans 13 residues. The chain's CDR3 is CASSLTTTDTQYF. The CDR3 region has the DNA TGCGCCAGCAGCTTGACTACCACAGATACGCAGTATTTT.

This clonotype was observed a handful of times. The chain employs TRBV9 and TRBJ2-3; unclear D gene. The CDR3 covers 14 residues. Per germline, CDR1 SGDLS and CDR2 YYNGEE. V lost 3 bases and J 0 bases, leaving 8 bases between the germline ends. CDR3 DNA: TGTGCCAGCAGCGACGGATGGAGCACAGATACGCAGTATTTT. Translated, it gives CASSDGWSTDTQYF.

Many counts were recorded for this clonotype. The chain couples TRBV27 to TRBJ2-1; TRBD2 matches at 13 bases. The length of the CDR3 is 15 residues. Trimming removed 5 bases from V and 6 bases from J; junction bases left unmatched: 4. Germline CDR1 MNHEY, CDR2 SMNVEV (reference sequence). The DNA of the CDR3 is TGTGCCAGCAGTCCCGGGACTAGCGGGGCCAATGAGCAGTTCTTC. It specifies CASSPGTSGANEQFF.

This clonotype came up many times. The chain has TRBV2 and TRBJ1-4, with D hard to call. V lost 2 bases and J 17 bases, leaving 15 bases between the germline ends. The CDR3 totals 12 residues. The germline V gene has CDR1 SNHLY and CDR2 FYNNEI. The CDR3 is CASSELGGRFFF. The DNA of the CDR3 is TGTGCCAGCAGTGAATTAGGTGGACGATTTTTTTTT.

This clonotype has ten or more counts. The chain carries TRBV7-2 and TRBJ2-5, with D perhaps TRBD2 (5 bases). This CDR3 has 15 amino acids. Germline CDR1 SGHTA, CDR2 FQGNSA. Between the trimmed V and J ends, which lost 1 base and 7 bases, there was a span of 16 bases. CDR3 sequence (DNA): TGTGCCAGCAGCTTAGACCGCGGGTTTTACGGGACCCAGTACTTC. Translating gives CASSLDRGFYGTQYF.

This clonotype was recorded many times. The chain links TRBV4-3 to TRBJ1-5, with 7 bases lining up with TRBD1. V trimming: 0 bases; J trimming: 5 bases; junction bases outside the gene matches: 4. CDR3 size: 15 residues. Germline V gives CDR1 LGHNA, CDR2 YSLEER. CDR3 sequence: CASSQDFRGDQPQHF. Written as DNA, the CDR3 is TGCGCCAGCAGCCAAGATTTCAGGGGGGATCAGCCCCAGCATTTT.

Details on this clonotype: One base away lies a much larger clone, so this may be a sequencing read error. Given the absence of the conserved phenylalanine or tryptophan at the CDR3 end, a read error is likely. This chain uses TRBV11-2 with TRBJ1-1; D is perhaps TRBD1 (6 bases). V shed 3 bases and J shed 1 base, with 9 bases lying between them. CDR1 is SGHAT, CDR2 FQNNGV, per germline. The CDR3 length is 14 residues. In DNA form, the CDR3 reads TGTGCCAGCAGCTTTATACAGGGGAACACTGAAGCTTTCTTA. It translates to CASSFIQGNTEAFL.